This TCR beta chain was documented in a study of post-analysis software for immune sequencing data. Study-wide background: Relapsing-remitting, secondary progressive and progressive-relapsing forms of multiple sclerosis all featured among disease courses.

Study results and limitations: Comparison of patients with controls showed about 5 TRBV segments more frequent in patients, TRBV5-6, TRBV5-1 and TRBV20-1 among them. Significantly decreased normalized Chao1 diversity was recorded for multiple sclerosis patients relative to controls. With F measure, samples from one preparation batch clustered together strongly.

This CDR3 has 15 residues. Trimming removed 7 bases from V and 4 bases from J, with 20 bases in between. Per germline, CDR1 SQVTM and CDR2 ANQGSEA. The table lists this clonotype with many counts. Its antigen remains unknown. TCR beta cDNA libraries had unique molecular identifiers. Once about 0.95 to 10 million T cells were used, approximately 470,000 cDNA molecules resulted. TCRdb itself ran the PCR reads through MiXCR, one entry per CDR3 protein. Of roughly 730,000 distinct CDR3 sequences detected, about 32% appear once; the ten largest clones hold around 0.56%. Sequenced sample: blood. The clonotype originates from a girl under 18 with multiple sclerosis. The V gene is TRBV29-1, the J gene TRBJ2-1, with D perhaps matching TRBD2 (5 bases). CDR3 region: CSGEGSSPPYNEQFF. As DNA, the CDR3 is TGCAGCGGGGAAGGGAGCAGCCCTCCTTACAATGAGCAGTTCTTC.